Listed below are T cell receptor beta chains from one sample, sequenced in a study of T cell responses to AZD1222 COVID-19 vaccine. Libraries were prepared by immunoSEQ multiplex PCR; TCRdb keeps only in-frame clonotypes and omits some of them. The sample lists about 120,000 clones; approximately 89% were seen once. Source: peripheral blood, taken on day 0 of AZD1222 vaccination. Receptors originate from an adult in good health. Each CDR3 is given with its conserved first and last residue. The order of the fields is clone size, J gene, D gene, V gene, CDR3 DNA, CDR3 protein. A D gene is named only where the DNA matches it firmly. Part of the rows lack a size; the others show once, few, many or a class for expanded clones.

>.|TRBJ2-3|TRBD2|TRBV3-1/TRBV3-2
TGTGCCAGCAGCCCTCTAGCGGGTGCTAGCACAGATACGCAGTATTTT
CASSPLAGASTDTQYF
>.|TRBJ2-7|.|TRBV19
TGTGCCAGTAGTATAGAACGCTATTACGAGCAGTACTTC
CASSIERYYEQYF
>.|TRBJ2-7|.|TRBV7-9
TGTGCCAGCAGCCCAGGGATGGAGGGCTACGAGCAGTACTTC
CASSPGMEGYEQYF
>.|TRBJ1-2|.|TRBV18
TGTGCCAGCTCACCAGCCAGTGCGAATGGCTACACCTTC
CASSPASANGYTF
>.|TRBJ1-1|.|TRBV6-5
TGTGCCAGCAGACGACAAGGTAGAGCTTTCTTT
CASRRQGRAFF
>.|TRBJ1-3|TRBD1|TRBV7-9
TGTGCCAGCACCCTGGACAGGGGAAACACCATATATTTT
CASTLDRGNTIYF
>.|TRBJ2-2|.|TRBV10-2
TGCGCCAGCCAGGATTCCGGGGAGCTGTTTTTT
CASQDSGELFF
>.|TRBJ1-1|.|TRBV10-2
TGCGCCAGCCGGGACACCACTCCGAACACTGAAGCTTTCTTT
CASRDTTPNTEAFF
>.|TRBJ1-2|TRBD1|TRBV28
TGTGCCAGCAGTTTATTGGGGGCAGGGGGCAGCGGCTACACCTTC
CASSLLGAGGSGYTF
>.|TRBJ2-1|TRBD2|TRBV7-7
TGTGCTAGCAGCCCGACTAGCGGGGGGGCTTACAATGAGCAGTTCTTC
CASSPTSGGAYNEQFF
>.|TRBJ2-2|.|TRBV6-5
TGTGCCAGCAGTCTAAACACCGGGGAGCTGTTTTTT
CASSLNTGELFF
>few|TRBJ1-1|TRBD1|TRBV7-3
TGTGCCAGCAGCTCCACGTACTTAACAGGGGGCGGGAGAATGGACACTGAAGCTTTCTTT
CASSSTYLTGGGRMDTEAFF
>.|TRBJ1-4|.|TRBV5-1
TGCGCCAGCAGCGGAGGGACGGCCGATAATGAAAAACTGTTTTTT
CASSGGTADNEKLFF
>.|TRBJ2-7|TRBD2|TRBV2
TGTGCCAGCAGTGGCGAGGGAGGGTCGACCTACGAGCAGTACTTC
CASSGEGGSTYEQYF
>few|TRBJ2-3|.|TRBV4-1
TGCGCCAGCAGCCAAGCGACAGGCGATACGCAGTATTTT
CASSQATGDTQYF
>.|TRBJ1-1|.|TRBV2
TGTGCCAGCCAGGGGACAATAAACACTGAAGCTTTCTTT
CASQGTINTEAFF
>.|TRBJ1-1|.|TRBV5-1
TGCGCCAGCAGCTTGCAGACCGGAACTGAAGCTTTCTTT
CASSLQTGTEAFF
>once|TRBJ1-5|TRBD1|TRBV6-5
TGTGCCAGCAGTTACCGTACAGGGGGTCAGCCCCAGCATTTT
CASSYRTGGQPQHF